In its sample, the clone carrying this T cell receptor beta chain was seen once. The antigen is unknown. This sample is drawn from a study of T cells in localized non-small cell lung cancer. The method was immunoSEQ multiplex PCR; TCRdb's version includes in-frame clones alone and lacks a portion of them. The profile shows some 130,000 clones, roughly 90% of them singletons. Germline CDR1 and CDR2: SQVTM and ANQGSEA. The CDR3 covers 14 residues. V was cut by 7 bases and J by 0 bases, with 16 bases left in between. Study results and caveats: Patients showing higher blood T cell density tended to see longer overall survival. One tumor region alone was sequenced, and heterogeneity therefore remains possible. Appearing in adjacent lung were a median about 60 of the top 100 tumor clones. Uninvolved adjacent lung showed the highest T cell clonality, exceeding tumor.

The starting material was peripheral blood, obtained before any cancer treatment. The receptor's source is a female donor over 55 with stage I lung adenocarcinoma. V and J are TRBV29-1 and TRBJ2-7, with D perhaps given as TRBD1 or TRBD2 (5 bases each). In DNA form, the CDR3 reads TGCAGCGCGTCTCCGGGGCCTAGCTCCTACGAGCAGTACTTC. Translation gives CSASPGPSSYEQYF.